This T cell receptor (beta chain) was recorded in a study of blood T cell repertoires in COVID-19. Produced via immunoSEQ multiplex PCR; TCRdb's table is partial and in-frame only. The data contain 150,000 to 200,000 clones, under 90% of them singletons. CDR1 and CDR2 (germline): SGHRS, YFSETQ. The CDR3 totals 15 residues. V lost 7 bases to trimming and J lost 2 bases, with 16 bases between them. The sequence came from a woman aged 60 to 75 who had recovered from COVID-19. The rearrangement links TRBV5-1 to TRBJ1-3; tentative D call: TRBD1 (6 bases). Sequencing used PBMCs or T cells enriched from blood (not recorded which). CDR3 amino acids: CASASDSLPGNTIYF. The CDR3 bases are TGCGCCAGCGCGTCGGACAGCCTTCCTGGAAACACCATATATTTT.